This note documents a single T cell receptor (beta chain) sequence. Its specificity is unknown. The data stem from a study of cytomegalovirus exposure and HLA in healthy donors. General study results and limits: Later analysis showed most CMV-associated TCR beta chains appearing HLA-restricted.

Amplification used 60 Vbeta primers and 13 Jbeta primers. The method was immunoSEQ multiplex PCR; TCRdb's version includes in-frame clones alone and lacks a portion of them. The sample lists some 180,000 clones, around 80% seen once, with 3.7% in the top ten. Germline values: CDR1 SEHNR, CDR2 FQNEAQ (reference sequence). V lost 5 bases to trimming and J lost 4 bases; unmatched junction nucleotides: 6. The CDR3 is made up of 14 amino acids. Each donor was healthy, and each was a bone marrow donor. V is TRBV7-9 and J is TRBJ1-1; 8 bases are shared with TRBD1. The sequence came from a woman aged 60-70 years in good health and CMV-seropositive. The sequencing input was PBMCs. The CDR3: CASSQIDRGTEAFF. For the CDR3, the DNA is TGTGCCAGCAGCCAGATTGACAGGGGCACTGAAGCTTTCTTT.